Included here is one TCR beta chain sequence, with context. Its target is unknown. TCRdb's copy holds only in-frame clones and misses some; the assay was immunoSEQ multiplex PCR. The data contain about 140,000 clones, almost 95% of them singletons. Germline V gene sequence: CDR1 SGHTA, CDR2 FQGNSA. The CDR3 consists of 13 residues. The germline V and J ends were trimmed by 1 base and 5 bases, with 8 bases remaining between them. The sample comes from a study of T cell responses to AZD1222 COVID-19 vaccine. Study outcomes and limitations: In all cases, repertoires were sampled only after the peak T cell response. Increases in Spike-specific TCR breadth and depth were seen after two AZD1222 doses. It should be noted that donors were predominantly white British and more often female, and clonal diversity was possibly underestimated.

Analyses pooled second doses at about 4 or about 12 weeks. The chain recombines TRBV7-2 with TRBJ2-5, with no clear D. Here the sequenced sample was peripheral blood, taken 28 days after the second AZD1222 dose. The receptor was isolated from an adult who received the AZD1222 COVID-19 vaccine. The CDR3 DNA reads TGTGCCAGCAGCTTAGGGCAGCTGGAGACCCAGTACTTC. Translating it yields CASSLGQLETQYF. The full variable domain, completed using reference TRBV7-2 and TRBJ2-5, is GAGVSQSPSNKVTEKGKDVELRCDPISGHTALYWYRQSLGQGLEFLIYFQGNSAPDKSGLPSDRFSAERTGGSVSTLTIQRTQQEDSAVYLCASSLGQLETQYFGPGTRLLVL.